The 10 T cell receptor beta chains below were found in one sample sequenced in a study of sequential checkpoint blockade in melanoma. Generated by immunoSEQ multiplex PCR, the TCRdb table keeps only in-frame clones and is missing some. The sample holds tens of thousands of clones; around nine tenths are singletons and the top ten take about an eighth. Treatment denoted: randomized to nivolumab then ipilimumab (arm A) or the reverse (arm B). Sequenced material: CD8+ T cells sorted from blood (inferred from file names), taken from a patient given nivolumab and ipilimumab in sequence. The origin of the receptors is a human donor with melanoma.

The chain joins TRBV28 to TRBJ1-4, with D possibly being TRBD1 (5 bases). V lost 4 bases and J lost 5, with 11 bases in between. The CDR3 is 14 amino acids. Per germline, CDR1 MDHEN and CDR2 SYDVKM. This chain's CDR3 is CASSSDNANEKLFF. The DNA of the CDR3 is TGTGCCAGCAGTTCGGACAACGCAAATGAAAAACTGTTTTTT. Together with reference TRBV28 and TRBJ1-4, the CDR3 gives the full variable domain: DVKVTQSSRYLVKRTGEKVFLECVQDMDHENMFWYRQDPGLGLRLIYFSYDVKMKEKGDIPEGYSVSREKKERFSLILESASTNQTSMYLCASSSDNANEKLFFGSGTQLSVL.

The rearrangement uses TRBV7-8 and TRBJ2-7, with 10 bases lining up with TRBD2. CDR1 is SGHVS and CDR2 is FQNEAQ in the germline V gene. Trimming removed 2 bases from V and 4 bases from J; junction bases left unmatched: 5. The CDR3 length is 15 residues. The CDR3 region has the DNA TGTGCCAGCAGCTTATCACTAGCGGGATCTTACGAGCAGTACTTC. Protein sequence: CASSLSLAGSYEQYF.

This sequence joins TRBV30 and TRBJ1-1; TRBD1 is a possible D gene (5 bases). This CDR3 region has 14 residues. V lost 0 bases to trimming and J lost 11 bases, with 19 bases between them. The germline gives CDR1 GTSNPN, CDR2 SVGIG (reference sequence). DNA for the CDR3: TGTGCCTGGAGTGTACTCGGAGGTGGGGACTCGGCTTTCTTT. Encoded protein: CAWSVLGGGDSAFF.

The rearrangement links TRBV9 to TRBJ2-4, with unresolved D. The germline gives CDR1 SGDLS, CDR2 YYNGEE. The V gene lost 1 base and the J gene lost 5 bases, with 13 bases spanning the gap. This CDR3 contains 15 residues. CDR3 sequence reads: CASSVSGFGENIQYF. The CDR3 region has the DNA TGTGCCAGCAGCGTATCTGGATTCGGAGAAAACATTCAGTACTTC. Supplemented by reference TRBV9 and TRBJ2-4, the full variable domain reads DSGVTQTPKHLITATGQRVTLRCSPRSGDLSVYWYQQSLDQGLQFLIQYYNGEERAKGNILERFSAQQFPDLHSELNLSSLELGDSALYFCASSVSGFGENIQYFGAGTRLSVL.

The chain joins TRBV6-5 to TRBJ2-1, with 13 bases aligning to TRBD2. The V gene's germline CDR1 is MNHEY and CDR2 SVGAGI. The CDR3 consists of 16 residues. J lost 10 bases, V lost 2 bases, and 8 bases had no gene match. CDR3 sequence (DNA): TGTGCCAGCAGTTACAGAGGACTAGCGGGAGTCTTAGAGCAGTTCTTC. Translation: CASSYRGLAGVLEQFF.

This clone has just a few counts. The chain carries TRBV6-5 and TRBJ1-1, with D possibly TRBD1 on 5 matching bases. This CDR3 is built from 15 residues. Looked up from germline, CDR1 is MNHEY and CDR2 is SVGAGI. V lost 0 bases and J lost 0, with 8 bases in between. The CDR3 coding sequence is TGTGCCAGCAGTTACTCGCGACAGATGAACACTGAAGCTTTCTTT. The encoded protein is CASSYSRQMNTEAFF.

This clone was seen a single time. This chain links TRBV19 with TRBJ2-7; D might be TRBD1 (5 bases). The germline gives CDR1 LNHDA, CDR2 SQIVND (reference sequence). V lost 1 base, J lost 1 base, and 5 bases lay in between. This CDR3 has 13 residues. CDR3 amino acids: CASSIGQSYEQYV. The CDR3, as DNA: TGTGCCAGTAGTATAGGACAGTCCTACGAGCAGTACGTC.

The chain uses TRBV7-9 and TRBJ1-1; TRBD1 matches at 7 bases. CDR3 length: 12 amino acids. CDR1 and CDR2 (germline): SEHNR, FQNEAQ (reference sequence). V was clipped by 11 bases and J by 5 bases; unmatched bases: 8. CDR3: CAGETGMTEAFF. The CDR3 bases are TGTGCCGGAGAGACAGGGATGACTGAAGCTTTCTTT.

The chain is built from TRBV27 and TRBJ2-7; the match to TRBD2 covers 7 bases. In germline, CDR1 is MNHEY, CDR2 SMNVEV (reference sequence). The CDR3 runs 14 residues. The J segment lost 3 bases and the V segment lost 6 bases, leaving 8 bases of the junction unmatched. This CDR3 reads CASRLSGGSYEQYF. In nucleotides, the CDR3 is TGTGCCAGCAGACTATCGGGGGGTAGCTACGAGCAGTACTTC.

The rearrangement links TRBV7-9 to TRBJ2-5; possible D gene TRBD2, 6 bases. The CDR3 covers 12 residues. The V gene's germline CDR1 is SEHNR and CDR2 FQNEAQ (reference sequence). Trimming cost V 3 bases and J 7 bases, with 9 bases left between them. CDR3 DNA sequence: TGTGCCAGCAGCTTGGGACTTGGGACCCAGTACTTC. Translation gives CASSLGLGTQYF.